The sequence of this TCR beta chain was determined in a study of cytomegalovirus exposure and HLA in healthy donors. This PCR relied on a set of 60 Vbeta primers and 13 Jbeta primers. TCRdb keeps only in-frame clones here, not all; method: immunoSEQ multiplex PCR. The sample carries around 120,000 clones, around 70% recorded once. Donors were ostensibly healthy at sampling, although undocumented immune exposures were probable. Comment on this clone: Its target is not known.

Study outcomes and limitations: In a later analysis, TCR beta V- and J-gene trimming showed a link to a missense DCLRE1C variant.

Looked up from germline, CDR1 is MDHEN and CDR2 is SYDVKM. This CDR3 spans 13 amino acids. The V gene lost 3 bases and the J gene lost 4 bases, with 10 bases spanning the gap. The sequence derives from a man aged 35 to 55 in good health and CMV-seropositive. The sample comprised PBMCs. The chain combines TRBV28 with TRBJ2-7; possibly TRBD1 for D (5 bases). The CDR3 is CASSFRNRYEQYF. The DNA of the CDR3 is TGTGCCAGCAGTTTCCGGAACAGGTACGAGCAGTACTTC.